One sample yielded the 6 T cell receptor beta chains listed below, sequenced in a study of blood T cell repertoires in COVID-19. Some clones are missing from TCRdb's copy, which holds only in-frame ones; the method was immunoSEQ multiplex PCR. The data contain roughly 350,000 clones, more than 85% of them singletons. Sequenced sample: PBMCs or T cells enriched from blood (not recorded which). Every receptor here comes from a woman younger than 45 who had recovered from COVID-19.

This clone showed up just once. The V call is TRBV7-9, the J call TRBJ2-3; tentatively, D is TRBD2 (6 bases). Trimming removed 5 bases at V and 2 bases at J, with 11 bases between. This CDR3 contains 14 residues. Germline lookup yields CDR1 SEHNR and CDR2 FQNEAQ (reference sequence). DNA of the CDR3: TGTGCCAGCAGCGCCACTAGCCCCACAGATACGCAGTATTTT. This translates into CASSATSPTDTQYF. The full variable domain, rest sourced from reference TRBV7-9 and TRBJ2-3, is DTGVSQNPRHKITKRGQNVTFRCDPISEHNRLYWYRQTLGQGPEFLTYFQNEAQLEKSRLLSDRFSAERPKGSFSTLEIQRTEQGDSAMYLCASSATSPTDTQYFGPGTRLTVL.

In DNA, the CDR3 is TGTGCCAGCAGCTTTAGACTAGCGGGGGGGCAGGGAGATACGCAGTATTTT. This translates into CASSFRLAGGQGDTQYF. V and J are TRBV9 and TRBJ2-3, with 14 bases identical to TRBD2. This CDR3 has 17 residues. CDR1 is SGDLS and CDR2 is YYNGEE in the germline V gene. V lost 4 bases and J lost 5; bases outside the gene matches: 9. The full variable domain, its missing parts supplied by reference TRBV9 and TRBJ2-3, is DSGVTQTPKHLITATGQRVTLRCSPRSGDLSVYWYQQSLDQGLQFLIQYYNGEERAKGNILERFSAQQFPDLHSELNLSSLELGDSALYFCASSFRLAGGQGDTQYFGPGTRLTVL.

This chain links TRBV6-8 with TRBJ2-7, with 8 bases matching TRBD1. This CDR3 is 17 amino acids long. Trimming took 6 bases from V and 6 from J; bases not matched to a gene: 19. Germline V lookup: CDR1 MNHGY, CDR2 SAAAGT. In DNA form, the CDR3 reads TGTGCCAGCAGACCTACCGGGACAGGTAGGGGTGGGAGCGAGCAGTACTTC. Its translation is CASRPTGTGRGGSEQYF.

The chain carries TRBV9 and TRBJ1-1; 8 nucleotides line up with TRBD1. The junction had 15 bases not matched to a gene; V was cut back by 3 bases and J by 14 bases. Germline CDR1 reads SGDLS; CDR2 reads YYNGEE. This CDR3 region has 14 residues. CDR3 amino acids: CASSAPHTGGGLFF. In nucleotides, the CDR3 is TGTGCCAGCAGCGCCCCCCATACAGGGGGGGGCTTATTCTTT.

This clone showed up just once. This chain joins TRBV2 and TRBJ2-1, with D maybe TRBD1 (5 bases). The CDR3 is 14 amino acids. Trimming removed 7 bases at V and 0 bases at J, with 10 bases between. The germline CDR1 and CDR2 sequences are SNHLY and FYNNEI. The CDR3 DNA sequence: TGTGCCAGCAAGGGGCCGAGCTCCTACAATGAGCAGTTCTTC. Translating gives CASKGPSSYNEQFF.

The chain combines TRBV9 with TRBJ2-1, with TRBD2 as a possible D gene (6 bases). Germline CDR1 reads SGDLS; CDR2 reads YYNGEE. V lost 4 bases to trimming and J lost 4 bases, with 12 bases between them. CDR3 length equals 14 residues. CDR3: CASSSQGTYNEQFF. The CDR3 DNA sequence: TGTGCCAGCAGCTCCCAAGGGACTTACAATGAGCAGTTCTTC.